This T cell receptor (beta chain) appears in the sequencing data of a study of T cells after yellow fever vaccination. The V end was cut by 4 bases, the J end by 10 bases, with 20 bases between. The CDR3 length is 15 residues. Germline CDR1 MGHRA, CDR2 YSYEKL. From the 5' RACE reads, TCRdb called clonotypes with MiXCR, one entry per CDR3 protein. Among some 300,000 distinct CDR3 sequences listed, under 9% were seen once. A remark on this clonotype: Antigen: not known.

Study-level points and caveats: Most primary-vaccination clones reappeared after the booster (about 97% CD4, 88% CD8).

The V and J genes are TRBV4-1 and TRBJ2-1, with D tentatively TRBD2 (6 bases). The TCR sequence derives from a man aged 18 to 30 who received the YFV17D yellow fever vaccine. Sequencing used CD4+ T cells sorted from PBMCs, obtained 5 days after the yellow fever booster vaccination. The CDR3 region has the DNA TGCGCCAGCAGCCCCAAGAGCCCGGCGGGAAGCGAGCAGTTCTTC. Translating gives CASSPKSPAGSEQFF.